This T cell receptor (beta chain) stems from a study of cytomegalovirus exposure and HLA in healthy donors. For this clone: At one end, the junction sequence differs from germline, possibly due to a read error.

Primers for the PCR totalled 60 Vbeta and 13 Jbeta. Generated by immunoSEQ multiplex PCR, the TCRdb table keeps only in-frame clones and is missing some. This table has 170,000 or so clones, approximately 81% appearing once. The source of this sequence is a woman in her 30s in good health and CMV-seronegative. Source material: PBMCs.

The CDR3: CASSVERSSGANGLTF. The CDR3 region has the DNA TGTGCCAGCAGTGTTGAACGTAGCTCTGGGGCCAACGGCCTGACTTTC. This chain uses TRBV2 with TRBJ2-6, with a possible D match to TRBD1 (5 bases). Germline CDR1 reads SNHLY; CDR2 reads FYNNEI. This CDR3 has 16 amino acids.